What follows are 3 T cell receptor beta chains derived from one specimen sequenced in a study of blood T cell repertoires in COVID-19. The data were produced by immunoSEQ multiplex PCR, yet TCRdb's version contains in-frame clones alone and is incomplete. This table holds over 55,000 clones, over 80% found once. Sequencing input: peripheral blood. The receptors were sampled from a woman aged 80 or over with acute or convalescent COVID-19.

In its sample, this clone was seen a few times. CDR3 sequence: CASTVSWDSAYEQYF. In DNA form, the CDR3 reads TGTGCCAGTACCGTGAGCTGGGACTCAGCCTACGAGCAGTACTTC. The chain combines TRBV19 with TRBJ2-7; D is perhaps TRBD2 (6 bases). V gave up 7 bases and J gave up 2 bases, with 18 bases separating them. The CDR3 consists of 15 residues. Germline loops: CDR1 LNHDA, CDR2 SQIVND (reference sequence).

The V call is TRBV6-5, the J call TRBJ1-3, with D maybe TRBD1 (5 bases). The CDR3 has 16 amino acids. Trimming removed 3 bases from V and 2 bases from J, with 14 bases in between. The V gene's germline CDR1 is MNHEY and CDR2 SVGAGI. The CDR3 is CASSYSAGGTGNTIYF. In DNA, the CDR3 is TGTGCCAGCAGTTATTCTGCGGGGGGAACTGGAAACACCATATATTTT.

The genes are TRBV5-6 and TRBJ2-7; tentatively, D is TRBD1 (5 bases). The CDR3 has 13 residues. Per germline, CDR1 SGHDT and CDR2 YYEEEE. The germline V and J ends were trimmed by 2 bases and 7 bases, with 13 bases remaining between them. CDR3 bases: TGTGCCAGCAGCTTTGCAGGGTTGGGGGAGCAGTACTTC. Protein product: CASSFAGLGEQYF. Filled out from reference TRBV5-6 and TRBJ2-7, the complete variable domain reads DAGVTQSPTHLIKTRGQQVTLRCSPKSGHDTVSWYQQALGQGPQFIFQYYEEEERQRGNFPDRFSGHQFPNYSSELNVNALLLGDSALYLCASSFAGLGEQYFGPGTRLTVT.